These 29 T cell receptor beta chains originate from one sample sequenced in a study of memory CD4+ T cells and cytomegalovirus serostatus (dated by TCRdb to the late 2010s). Library method: the immunoSEQ multiplex PCR assay. TCRdb stores this immuneACCESS table with in-frame sequences only. Part of the clones is absent; in the studies checked, under half of the shortfall reflects unresolved V genes, and no reason is known for the rest. The sample table holds about 41,000 clones, of which approximately 80% were seen once. In total, the top ten clones hold 5% to 7% of the sample. Single viable CD3+CD4+CD8-CD45RO+ cells were sorted as memory CD4+ T cells on a FACSAria II. Sequenced sample: memory CD4+ T cells from blood. The receptors come from an adult in good health and CMV-seronegative.

The V call is TRBV5-4, the J call TRBJ1-3, with unresolved D. This CDR3 has 14 residues. Germline V gives CDR1 SGHNT, CDR2 YYREEE (reference sequence). V was cut by 0 bases and J by 6 bases, with 10 bases left in between. This CDR3 is CASSLAGRQNTIYF. The CDR3 region has the DNA TGTGCCAGCAGCTTGGCCGGGAGGCAAAACACCATATATTTT.

The chain joins TRBV7-9 to TRBJ1-3, with D possibly TRBD1 on 5 matching bases. V lost 2 bases, J lost 0 bases, and 5 bases lay in between. This CDR3 has 14 residues. Germline CDR1 SEHNR, CDR2 FQNEAQ (reference sequence). The CDR3 region is CASSLRGSGNTIYF. In DNA form, the CDR3 reads TGTGCCAGCAGCTTAAGGGGCTCTGGAAACACCATATATTTT.

In its sample, this clone was seen once. The chain recombines TRBV7-2 with TRBJ2-7; D uncertain. Trimming removed 1 base at V and 2 bases at J, with 9 bases between. In germline, CDR1 is SGHTA, CDR2 FQGNSA. The CDR3 length is 14 residues. This chain's CDR3 is CASSLVGSTYEQYF. The CDR3 bases are TGTGCCAGCAGCTTAGTTGGAAGCACCTACGAGCAGTACTTC.

This chain uses TRBV9 with TRBJ2-1, with 9 bases lining up with TRBD2. The CDR3 extends over 15 amino acids. V was pared by 0 bases and J by 7 bases, with 5 bases of the junction left unmatched. Per germline, CDR1 SGDLS and CDR2 YYNGEE. For the CDR3, the DNA is TGTGCCAGCAGCGTAGTGGAGGGACTAGCAAATGAGCAGTTCTTC. Protein: CASSVVEGLANEQFF.

This clone was recorded a few times. The chain couples TRBV18 to TRBJ1-2; 7 nucleotides align to TRBD1. CDR3 size: 15 residues. Looked up from germline, CDR1 is KGHSH and CDR2 is LQKENI. The J segment lost 12 bases and the V segment lost 0 bases, leaving 13 bases of the junction unmatched. The CDR3 DNA follows: TGTGCCAGCTCACCACCGGGACAGCGGTCGTCTGAGAACACCTTC. It specifies CASSPPGQRSSENTF.

The chain couples TRBV4-1 to TRBJ2-4, with 7 positions matching TRBD1. CDR1 and CDR2 from the germline V gene are MGHRA and YSYEKL. Trimming cost V 2 bases and J 6 bases; bases outside gene matches: 7. This CDR3 is 15 amino acids long. This CDR3 reads CASSQPFRQGNIQYF. The CDR3 bases are TGCGCCAGCAGCCAACCCTTCAGACAGGGAAACATTCAGTACTTC.

J is TRBJ2-5 and V is TRBV18; D gene unclear. Germline CDR1 is KGHSH and CDR2 is LQKENI. This CDR3 has 16 residues. The V and J ends lost 0 bases and 7 bases respectively, with 18 bases between them. CDR3: CASSPPIGDTLGTQYF. The CDR3 DNA reads as TGTGCCAGCTCACCACCGATAGGCGACACCCTAGGGACCCAGTACTTC.

This clone was observed a handful of times. The chain has TRBV7-9 and TRBJ2-1; no reliable D call. CDR3 size: 14 residues. V was cut by 5 bases and J by 5 bases, with 13 bases left in between. CDR1 and CDR2 from the germline V gene are SEHNR and FQNEAQ (reference sequence). The CDR3 reads CASSPARAHNEQFF. CDR3 DNA: TGTGCCAGCAGCCCCGCGCGCGCGCACAATGAGCAGTTCTTC.

V gene TRBV11-2 combines with J gene TRBJ2-7, with no clear D. There are 14 residues in the CDR3. V was trimmed by 0 bases and J by 9 bases, leaving 15 bases between them. CDR1 SGHAT and CDR2 FQNNGV come from the germline V gene. Written as DNA, the CDR3 is TGTGCCAGCAGCTTAGATCTAGGGATGGGTCGGCAGTACTTC. The encoded protein is CASSLDLGMGRQYF.

This chain uses TRBV30 with TRBJ2-4; D is perhaps TRBD1 (5 bases). V was trimmed by 2 bases and J by 15 bases, leaving 17 bases between them. Germline V gives CDR1 GTSNPN, CDR2 SVGIG (reference sequence). This CDR3 region has 12 residues. Here the CDR3 DNA reads TGTGCCTGGAGTCCGACAGCGCCCTCCATGTACTTC. Translating it yields CAWSPTAPSMYF.

This chain links TRBV27 with TRBJ1-5, with D unclear. The length of the CDR3 is 15 residues. V dropped 2 bases and J dropped 2 bases, with 10 bases sitting between them. The germline V gene encodes CDR1 MNHEY and CDR2 SMNVEV (reference sequence). The CDR3 DNA reads TGTGCCAGCAGTTTAAGTGGGCAGGGCAATCAGCCCCAGCATTTT. The encoded protein is CASSLSGQGNQPQHF.

The chain carries TRBV11-3 and TRBJ2-1; D is perhaps TRBD2 (6 bases). This CDR3 has 13 amino acids. From germline, CDR1 is SGHNT and CDR2 YENEEA. The V end was cut by 2 bases, the J end by 7 bases, with 9 bases between. This CDR3 is CASSLYSGNEQFF. As DNA, the CDR3 is TGTGCCAGCAGCTTATATAGCGGAAATGAGCAGTTCTTC. Looking up the rest from reference TRBV11-3 and TRBJ2-1 gives the full variable domain: EAGVVQSPRYKIIEKKQPVAFWCNPISGHNTLYWYLQNLGQGPELLIRYENEEAVDDSQLPKDRFSAERLKGVDSTLKIQPAELGDSAVYLCASSLYSGNEQFFGPGTRLTVL.

In its sample, this clone is medium-sized (0.01 to 0.1%). The V and J genes are TRBV7-7 and TRBJ2-2; no firm D call. The CDR3 is 16 residues long. Germline loops: CDR1 SSHAT, CDR2 FNYEAQ (reference sequence). V was pared by 4 bases and J by 3 bases, with 15 bases between. The CDR3 loop reads CASSSGASLDTGELFF. The CDR3 DNA sequence: TGTGCCAGCAGCTCCGGAGCGTCCCTCGACACCGGGGAGCTGTTTTTT.

For the CDR3, the DNA is TGTGCCAGCAGTGCCCTAGGGATACTCATGAACACTGAAGCTTTCTTT. Protein sequence: CASSALGILMNTEAFF. The chain has TRBV6-1 and TRBJ1-1; no reliable D call. V was cut by 4 bases and J by 0 bases, with 15 bases left in between. There are 16 residues in the CDR3. CDR1 MNHNS and CDR2 SASEGT come from the germline V gene.

V gene TRBV30 combines with J gene TRBJ1-6; maybe TRBD1 (5 bases). This CDR3 region has 14 residues. V shed 5 bases and J shed 10 bases, with 18 bases lying between them. The germline CDR1 and CDR2 sequences are GTSNPN and SVGIG (reference sequence). The CDR3, as DNA: TGTGCCTGGGGCAGGGCCTGGGCGGGCTCACCCCTCCACTTT. It is translated as CAWGRAWAGSPLHF.

This chain links TRBV18 with TRBJ2-5; no definite D call. The CDR3 extends over 13 amino acids. V was cut by 3 bases and J by 2 bases, with 7 bases left in between. CDR1 KGHSH and CDR2 LQKENI come from the germline V gene. The CDR3 bases are TGTGCCAGCTCACCGGCCGAACAAGAGACCCAGTACTTC. Translation: CASSPAEQETQYF. The full variable domain, with the rest looked up from reference TRBV18 and TRBJ2-5, is NAGVMQNPRHLVRRRGQEARLRCSPMKGHSHVYWYRQLPEEGLKFMVYLQKENIIDESGMPKERFSAEFPKEGPSILRIQQVVRGDSAAYFCASSPAEQETQYFGPGTRLLVL.

The chain is built from TRBV25-1 and TRBJ2-7, with 8 bases lining up with TRBD2. Germline CDR1 reads MGHDK; CDR2 reads SYGVNS. The trim removed 6 bases at V and 5 bases at J, leaving 9 bases unmatched. The CDR3 has 14 residues. The DNA of the CDR3 is TGTGCCAGCAGCCAAGCGGGAGAAGTCAACGAGCAGTACTTC. It is translated as CASSQAGEVNEQYF.

The chain uses TRBV4-3 and TRBJ2-2; the D gene could be TRBD1 or TRBD2 (6 bases each). The CDR3 is 16 amino acids. CDR1 is LGHNA, CDR2 YSLEER, per germline. The V end was cut by 4 bases, the J end by 7 bases, with 19 bases between. As DNA, the CDR3 is TGCGCCAGCAGCCGCGGAGGGGGGACTCGGGGCGGGGAGCTGTTTTTT. Its protein is CASSRGGGTRGGELFF.

The gene calls are TRBV27 and TRBJ2-3; D gene unclear. CDR3 size: 13 residues. Deletions cut 5 bases from V and 0 bases from J, with 6 bases between. Germline CDR1 and CDR2: MNHEY and SMNVEV (reference sequence). The CDR3 DNA is TGTGCCAGCAGTAGCGCTAGCACAGATACGCAGTATTTT. This gives the protein CASSSASTDTQYF.

V usage is TRBV2 and J usage is TRBJ2-7, with D possibly matching TRBD2 (6 bases). V was shortened by 4 bases and J by 6 bases, with 13 bases between the two germline ends. The CDR3 has 13 amino acids. Germline CDR1 and CDR2: SNHLY and FYNNEI. CDR3 residues: CASSVREESEQYF. CDR3 nucleotides: TGTGCCAGCAGTGTGAGGGAGGAGAGCGAGCAGTACTTC.

J is TRBJ2-3 and V is TRBV6-1, with no clear D. V was clipped by 10 bases and J by 2 bases, with 19 bases between them. The germline gives CDR1 MNHNS, CDR2 SASEGT. This CDR3 contains 15 residues. Here the CDR3 DNA reads TGTGCCATTATGACATCACCGACCTCCACAGATACGCAGTATTTT. Residues: CAIMTSPTSTDTQYF.

The rearrangement links TRBV13 to TRBJ2-2, with D possibly being TRBD2 (6 bases). The germline V and J ends were trimmed by 1 base and 0 bases, with 12 bases remaining between them. The CDR3 is 17 amino acids. Germline CDR1 and CDR2: PRHDT and FYEKMQ (reference sequence). CDR3 sequence: CASSLAQEGSNTGELFF. The CDR3 nucleotides are TGTGCCAGCAGCTTAGCTCAGGAGGGCTCGAACACCGGGGAGCTGTTTTTT.

In this sample, this clone turned up a few times. The chain links TRBV7-9 to TRBJ2-1; D remains ambiguous. This CDR3 has 17 residues. Deletions cut 5 bases from V and 5 bases from J, with 22 bases between. Germline CDR1 is SEHNR and CDR2 is FQNEAQ (reference sequence). The CDR3 DNA reads as TGTGCCAGCAGCCGCAGACCGACTCCTGCGTTACACAATGAGCAGTTCTTC. Amino acid sequence: CASSRRPTPALHNEQFF.

The chain recombines TRBV7-2 with TRBJ2-3, with D unclear. This CDR3 comprises 15 residues. The ends were cut back, 1 base at V and 2 bases at J, with 10 bases in the middle. Germline V gives CDR1 SGHTA, CDR2 FQGNSA. CDR3 amino acids: CASSLEGVNTDTQYF. For the CDR3, the DNA is TGTGCCAGCAGCTTAGAGGGTGTGAACACAGATACGCAGTATTTT.

The chain links TRBV28 to TRBJ2-2; a weak D match, TRBD2 (5 bases). The CDR3 is 16 amino acids. V was pared by 4 bases and J by 3 bases, with 15 bases between. Germline CDR1 reads MDHEN; CDR2 reads SYDVKM. The CDR3, as DNA: TGTGCCAGCAGTTCACTCTCTAGCTCTGACACCGGGGAGCTGTTTTTT. It codes for CASSSLSSSDTGELFF.

This clone has a handful of counts. The genes are TRBV10-3 and TRBJ1-5; D possibly corresponds to TRBD1 (5 bases). Trimming removed 8 bases from V and 4 bases from J, with 9 bases in between. The V gene's germline CDR1 is ENHRY and CDR2 SYGVKD. The CDR3 contains 12 residues. CDR3 bases: TGTGCCATCGGGGGAAATAATCAGCCCCAGCATTTT. It codes for CAIGGNNQPQHF.

The chain joins TRBV29-1 to TRBJ1-1; a weak D match, TRBD1 (5 bases). This CDR3 comprises 14 residues. The V end was cut by 7 bases, the J end by 0 bases, with 15 bases between. CDR1 is SQVTM and CDR2 is ANQGSEA in the germline V gene. The CDR3: CSARRGPMNTEAFF. CDR3 DNA sequence: TGCAGCGCTCGAAGGGGCCCCATGAACACTGAAGCTTTCTTT. The variable domain in full, with the rest retrieved from reference TRBV29-1 and TRBJ1-1, is SAVISQKPSRDICQRGTSLTIQCQVDSQVTMMFWYRQQPGQSLTLIATANQGSEATYESGFVIDKFPISRPNLTFSTLTVSNMSPEDSSIYLCSARRGPMNTEAFFGQGTRLTVV.

This chain joins TRBV2 and TRBJ1-1; D remains ambiguous. Trimming cost V 6 bases and J 0 bases, with 8 bases left between them. The CDR3 sequence is 13 residues long. Germline V gene lookup returns CDR1 SNHLY and CDR2 FYNNEI. The CDR3 DNA sequence: TGTGCCAGCAGAGTCTACATGAACACTGAAGCTTTCTTT. Protein sequence: CASRVYMNTEAFF. Looking up the rest from reference TRBV2 and TRBJ1-1 gives the full variable domain: EPEVTQTPSHQVTQMGQEVILRCVPISNHLYFYWYRQILGQKVEFLVSFYNNEISEKSEIFDDQFSVERPDGSNFTLKIRSTKLEDSAMYFCASRVYMNTEAFFGQGTRLTVV.

The rearrangement uses TRBV30 and TRBJ2-6; D remains unclear. The length of the CDR3 is 13 residues. Trimming stripped 1 base from V and 5 bases from J, with 6 bases between. From germline, CDR1 is GTSNPN and CDR2 SVGIG (reference sequence). The CDR3 DNA follows: TGTGCCTGGAGTGCGACCCGGGCCAACGTCCTGACTTTC. Protein: CAWSATRANVLTF.